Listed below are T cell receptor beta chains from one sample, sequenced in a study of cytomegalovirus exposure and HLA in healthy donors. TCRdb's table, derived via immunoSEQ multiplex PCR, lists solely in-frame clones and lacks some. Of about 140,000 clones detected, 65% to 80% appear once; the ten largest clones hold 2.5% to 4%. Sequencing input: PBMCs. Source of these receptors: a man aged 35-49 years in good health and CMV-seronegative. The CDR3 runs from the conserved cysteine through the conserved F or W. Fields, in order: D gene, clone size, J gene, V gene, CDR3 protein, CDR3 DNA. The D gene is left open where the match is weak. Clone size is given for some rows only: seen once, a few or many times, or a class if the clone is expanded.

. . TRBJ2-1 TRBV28 CASRRRGMGRNEQFF TGTGCCAGCAGACGTCGGGGGATGGGTCGCAATGAGCAGTTCTTC
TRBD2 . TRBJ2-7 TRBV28 CASSFRSGRPEEQYF TGTGCCAGCAGTTTCCGTAGCGGGAGGCCCGAAGAGCAGTACTTC
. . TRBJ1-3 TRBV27 CASSPFGQTRNTIYF TGTGCCAGCAGTCCATTTGGACAGACTAGAAACACCATATATTTT
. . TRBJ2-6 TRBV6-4 CASSDDMGSPLGANVLTF TGTGCCAGCAGTGACGACATGGGCAGTCCCCTTGGGGCCAACGTCCTGACTTTC
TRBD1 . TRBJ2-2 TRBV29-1 CSVEDGTGLDTGELFF TGCAGCGTTGAAGATGGGACAGGGCTCGACACCGGGGAGCTGTTTTTT
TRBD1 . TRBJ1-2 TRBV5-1 CASSPARDRGYGYTF TGCGCCAGCAGCCCCGCTAGAGACAGGGGCTATGGCTACACCTTC
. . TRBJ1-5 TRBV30 CAWSVFGGGNQPQHF TGTGCCTGGAGTGTATTTGGGGGGGGCAATCAGCCCCAGCATTTT
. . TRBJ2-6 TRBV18 CASSPQPGRSGANVLTF TGTGCCAGCTCACCGCAACCAGGGCGCTCTGGGGCCAACGTCCTGACTTTC
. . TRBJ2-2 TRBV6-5 CASTRDFTGELFF TGTGCCAGCACTAGGGACTTCACCGGGGAGCTGTTTTTT
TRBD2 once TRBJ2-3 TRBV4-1 CASSPLPFSGGSTDTQYF TGCGCCAGCAGCCCCTTACCGTTTAGCGGGGGGAGCACAGATACGCAGTATTTT
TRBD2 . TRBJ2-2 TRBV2 CASGLAGADTGELFF TGTGCCAGCGGACTAGCGGGAGCGGACACCGGGGAGCTGTTTTTT
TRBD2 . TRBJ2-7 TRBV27 CASSLERGYEQYF TGTGCCAGCAGTTTAGAGCGGGGGTACGAGCAGTACTTC
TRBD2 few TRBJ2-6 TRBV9 CASSVGLAGFSGANVLTF TGTGCCAGCAGCGTGGGGCTAGCGGGGTTCTCTGGGGCCAACGTCCTGACTTTC
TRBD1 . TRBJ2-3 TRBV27 CASSPDRVGTDTQYF TGTGCCAGCAGTCCCGACAGGGTCGGAACAGATACGCAGTATTTT
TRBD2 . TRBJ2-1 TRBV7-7 CASSVGLAGENNEQFF TGTGCCAGCAGCGTAGGACTAGCGGGCGAGAACAATGAGCAGTTCTTC
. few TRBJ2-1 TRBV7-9 CASTPPNMDEQFF TGTGCCAGCACCCCTCCTAATATGGATGAGCAGTTCTTC
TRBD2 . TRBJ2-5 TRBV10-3 CAISEPSGGQETQYF TGTGCCATCAGTGAGCCTAGCGGGGGGCAAGAGACCCAGTACTTC
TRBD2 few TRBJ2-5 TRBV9 CASRLGEGVGGGETQYF TGTGCCAGCAGGCTAGGGGAAGGGGTCGGGGGAGGGGAGACCCAGTACTTC
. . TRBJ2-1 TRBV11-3 CASSLYNSYNEQFF TGTGCCAGCAGCTTATACAACTCCTACAATGAGCAGTTCTTC
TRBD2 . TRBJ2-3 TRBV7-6 CASSSTGTSGGTDTQYF TGTGCCAGCAGCTCGACCGGGACTAGCGGGGGAACAGATACGCAGTATTTT
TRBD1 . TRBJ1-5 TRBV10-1 CASRDGQGHRGSNQPQHF TGCGCCAGCAGGGACGGACAGGGACATAGAGGTAGCAATCAGCCCCAGCATTTT
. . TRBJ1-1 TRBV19 CASKEQMNTEAFF TGTGCCAGTAAGGAACAGATGAACACTGAAGCTTTCTTT
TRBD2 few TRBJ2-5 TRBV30 CAWSGTSGSSETQYF TGTGCCTGGAGTGGAACTAGCGGGAGTTCAGAGACCCAGTACTTC
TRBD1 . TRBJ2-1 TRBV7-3 CASSLDRENEQFF TGTGCCAGCAGCTTAGACAGGGAAAATGAGCAGTTCTTC
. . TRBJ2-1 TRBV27 CASKPSGSSYNEQFF TGTGCCAGCAAACCGAGCGGAAGCTCCTACAATGAGCAGTTCTTC
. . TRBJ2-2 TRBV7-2 CASSSQGPTGELFF TGTGCCAGCAGCTCCCAGGGGCCCACCGGGGAGCTGTTTTTT
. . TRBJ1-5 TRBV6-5 CASRLRPHQPQHF TGTGCCAGCAGGCTCAGGCCCCATCAGCCCCAGCATTTT
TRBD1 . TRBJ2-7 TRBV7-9 CASSSTTRTGAGYEQYF TGTGCCAGCAGCTCTACCACCCGGACAGGGGCCGGCTACGAGCAGTACTTC
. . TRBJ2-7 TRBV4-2 CASSQDRAGYEQYF TGTGCCAGCAGCCAAGATCGAGCAGGCTACGAGCAGTACTTC
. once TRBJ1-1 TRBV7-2 CASSLRRNTEAFF TGTGCCAGCAGCCTAAGGAGGAACACTGAAGCTTTCTTT
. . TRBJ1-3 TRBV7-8 CASSEYRVSGNTIYF TGTGCCAGCAGCGAGTACAGGGTCTCTGGAAACACCATATATTTT
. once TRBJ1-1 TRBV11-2 CASSFLGQVFF TGTGCCAGCAGCTTCTTGGGCCAGGTTTTCTTT
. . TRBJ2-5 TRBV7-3 CASSLLSSSATPSYETQYF TGTGCCAGCAGCTTACTGTCTAGTTCCGCAACCCCGAGTTATGAGACCCAGTACTTC
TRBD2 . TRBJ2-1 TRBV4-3 CASSQDLGLVYNEQFF TGCGCCAGCAGCCAAGATTTGGGACTAGTCTACAATGAGCAGTTCTTC
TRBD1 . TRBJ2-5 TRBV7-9 CASSLRGGLQETQYF TGTGCCAGCAGCTTAAGAGGGGGCCTACAAGAGACCCAGTACTTC
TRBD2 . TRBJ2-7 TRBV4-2 CASSQGSNAGGLFYEQYF TGTGCCAGCAGCCAAGGCTCTAATGCGGGGGGACTATTCTACGAGCAGTACTTC
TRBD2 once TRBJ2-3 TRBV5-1 CASSPSGGEWDTQYF TGCGCCAGCAGCCCGAGCGGGGGGGAGTGGGATACGCAGTATTTT
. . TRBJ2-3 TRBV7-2 CASSIPVNPSTDTQYF TGTGCCAGCAGCATCCCGGTCAACCCTAGCACAGATACGCAGTATTTT
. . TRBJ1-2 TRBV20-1 CSARFAYGYTF TGCAGTGCTAGGTTTGCGTATGGCTACACCTTC
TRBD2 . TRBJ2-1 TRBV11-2 CASSFRTSGIKSEQFF TGTGCCAGCAGCTTCCGGACTAGCGGCATAAAGAGTGAGCAGTTCTTC
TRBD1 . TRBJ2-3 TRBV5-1 CASSSTYRGDTQYF TGCGCCAGCAGCTCTACTTACAGGGGAGATACGCAGTATTTT
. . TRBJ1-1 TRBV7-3 CASSPPGGQAFF TGTGCCAGCAGCCCCCCCGGGGGGCAAGCTTTCTTT
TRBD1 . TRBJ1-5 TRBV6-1 CASSEPQGSLNQPQHF TGTGCCAGCAGTGAACCACAGGGGTCGTTAAATCAGCCCCAGCATTTT
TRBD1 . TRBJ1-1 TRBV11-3 CASSLWGQPNTEAFF TGTGCCAGCAGCTTATGGGGACAGCCGAACACTGAAGCTTTCTTT
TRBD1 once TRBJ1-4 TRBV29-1 CSVEVTVTGDNEKLFF TGCAGCGTTGAAGTCACGGTTACAGGGGATAATGAAAAACTGTTTTTT
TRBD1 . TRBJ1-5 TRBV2 CASSPTGVNQPQHF TGTGCCAGCAGTCCTACAGGGGTCAATCAGCCCCAGCATTTT
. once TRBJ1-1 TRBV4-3 CASSQTGPQEAFF TGCGCCAGCAGCCAAACAGGGCCCCAAGAAGCTTTCTTT
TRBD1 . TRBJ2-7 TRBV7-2 CASSPSGDRVYEQYF TGTGCCAGCAGCCCATCTGGGGACAGGGTCTACGAGCAGTACTTC
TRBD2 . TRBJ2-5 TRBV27 CASSLSTSGYGETQYF TGTGCCAGCAGTTTATCGACTAGCGGATATGGAGAGACCCAGTACTTC
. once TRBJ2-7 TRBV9 CASSVDGGNEQYF TGTGCCAGCAGCGTAGATGGGGGGAACGAGCAGTACTTC
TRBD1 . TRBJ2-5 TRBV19 CASSRDRAETQYF TGTGCCAGTAGTAGGGACAGGGCGGAGACCCAGTACTTC
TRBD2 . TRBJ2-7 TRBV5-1 CASSLGGDYRYEQYF TGCGCCAGCAGCTTGGGGGGGGACTACCGCTACGAGCAGTACTTC
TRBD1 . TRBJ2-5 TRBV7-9 CASSRDRETQYF TGTGCCAGCAGCCGGGACAGGGAGACCCAGTACTTC
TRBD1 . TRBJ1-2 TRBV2 CASSAAQGAKYGYTF TGTGCCAGCAGTGCGGCCCAGGGGGCAAAGTATGGCTACACCTTC
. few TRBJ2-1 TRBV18 CASSPGTGLSSYNEQFF TGTGCCAGCTCACCAGGGACTGGTCTAAGCTCCTACAATGAGCAGTTCTTC
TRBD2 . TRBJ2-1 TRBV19 CASSLGTSAYNEQFF TGTGCCAGTAGCCTCGGGACTAGCGCTTACAATGAGCAGTTCTTC
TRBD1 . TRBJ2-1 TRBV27 CASGQGGNEQFF TGTGCCTCGGGACAGGGTGGGAATGAGCAGTTCTTC
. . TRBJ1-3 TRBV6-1 CASSGTAGGNTIYF TGTGCCAGCAGTGGGACAGCTGGGGGAAACACCATATATTTT
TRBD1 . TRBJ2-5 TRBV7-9 CASSLGDRGGETQYF TGTGCCAGCAGCTTGGGGGACAGGGGTGGGGAGACCCAGTACTTC